Listed below are T cell receptor beta chains from one sample, sequenced in a study of T-cell reconstitution after alpha-beta-depleted transplantation in children. TCRdb ran MiXCR on the PCR reads and lists one entry per CDR3 protein. The table shows more than 200,000 distinct CDR3 sequences, with about a quarter occurring only once. Here the sequenced sample was PBMCs, taken before TCRalphabeta/CD19-depleted stem cell transplant. The receptors were gathered from a girl aged 2 to 10 with Fanconi anemia, due to receive a stem cell transplant. Each CDR3 is given with its conserved first and last residue. The D gene is left open where the match is weak. Part of the rows lack a size; the others show once, few, many or a class for expanded clones.

.	TRBV29-1	many	TRBJ2-1	13	TGCAGCGTTGCGCCAATCTCCTACAATGAGCAGTTCTTC	CSVAPISYNEQFF
.	TRBV28	few	TRBJ2-1	14	TGTGCCAGCAGTTCCCAGGCAGGGAACCATGAGCAGTTCTTC	CASSSQAGNHEQFF
.	TRBV20-1	many	TRBJ2-1	14	TGCAGTGCTAGCGGGCAGTACTCCTACAATGAGCAGTTCTTC	CSASGQYSYNEQFF
.	TRBV7-2	.	TRBJ2-5	13	TGTGCCAGCAGCCGAGACAGGGAGGGGACCCAGTACTTC	CASSRDREGTQYF
TRBD2	TRBV20-1	many	TRBJ2-7	13	TGCAGTGCTAGTAGCGGGGGTTCCTACGAGCAGTACTTC	CSASSGGSYEQYF
TRBD2	TRBV7-3	.	TRBJ2-7	14	TGTGCCAGCAGCCTGGGGGGGATCCCGTACGAGCAGTACTTC	CASSLGGIPYEQYF
.	TRBV29-1	many	TRBJ2-7	12	TGCAGCGCGTCGGCAGGGGGGAGAGAGCAGTACTTC	CSASAGGREQYF
.	TRBV20-1	many	TRBJ2-1	16	TGCAGTGCTAGAGAGTTTAACGGGAAAACCTACAATGAGCAGTTCTTC	CSAREFNGKTYNEQFF
.	TRBV21-1	.	TRBJ2-7	14	TGTGCCAGCAGAGTATTAGGGGAGCCCTACGAGCAGTACTTC	CASRVLGEPYEQYF
TRBD2	TRBV5-1	many	TRBJ2-1	19	TGCGCCAGCAGCTTGGGTTTGTTGTCGTGGGGGAGCGGGAGAAATGAGCAGTTCTTC	CASSLGLLSWGSGRNEQFF
.	TRBV21-1	few	TRBJ1-6	14	TGTGCCAGACTCAGGGGATCCTATAATTCACCCCTCCACTTT	CARLRGSYNSPLHF
TRBD2	TRBV20-1	many	TRBJ2-4	18	TGCAGTGCTAGTCATTTGTCTAGCGGGAGTTTAGCCAAAAACATTCAGTACTTC	CSASHLSSGSLAKNIQYF
TRBD2	TRBV29-1	few	TRBJ2-1	14	TGCAGGGGGGATAGCGGGAGGTGCTACAATGAGCAGTTCTTC	CRGDSGRCYNEQFF
.	TRBV30	few	TRBJ2-5	13	TGTGCCTGTATGCGGGTACCCAAAGAGACCCAGTACTTC	CACMRVPKETQYF
TRBD2	TRBV9	.	TRBJ2-1	14	TGTGCCAGCAGCCCGGCCGTCGGGGGGGATGAGCAGTTCTTC	CASSPAVGGDEQFF
TRBD1	TRBV20-1	.	TRBJ2-2	13	TGCAGTGCTAGACCTCAGGGGGCCGGGGAGCTGTTTTTT	CSARPQGAGELFF
.	TRBV27	few	TRBJ1-1	13	TGTGCCAGCAGTTATAAGGGTGGCACTGAAGCTTTCTTT	CASSYKGGTEAFF
.	TRBV7-8	.	TRBJ2-5	16	TGTGCCAGCAGCTTAGCGATTTTGGAGGATTCGGAGACCCAGTACTTC	CASSLAILEDSETQYF
.	TRBV28	.	TRBJ2-3	17	TGTGCCAGCAGTTTAAGTCTAAGGTCGGGGAGCACAGATACGCAGTATTTT	CASSLSLRSGSTDTQYF
.	TRBV5-1	.	TRBJ1-2	13	TGCGCCAGCAGCTTACCGACAGAGAATGGCTACACCTTC	CASSLPTENGYTF
.	TRBV10-1	.	TRBJ2-7	15	TGCGCCAGCAGCCCAGGGGCCCCTTTCACCTACGAGCAGTACTTC	CASSPGAPFTYEQYF
TRBD2	TRBV4-1	.	TRBJ2-1	15	TGCGCCAGCAGCCAAGAGGGACTAGAACCGGATGAGCAGTTCTTC	CASSQEGLEPDEQFF
.	TRBV6-2/TRBV6-3	.	TRBJ2-3	15	TGTGCCAGCAGTCCAACCACTAGTTTCACAGATACGCAGTATTTT	CASSPTTSFTDTQYF
TRBD1	TRBV20-1	.	TRBJ2-5	12	TGCAGTGCCACGGACAGGGGCCGGACCCAGTACTTC	CSATDRGRTQYF
TRBD2	TRBV29-1	.	TRBJ2-7	14	TGCAGCGTTTCTATGACTAGCGCCTCCTACGAGCAGTACTTC	CSVSMTSASYEQYF
.	TRBV5-6	.	TRBJ2-1	13	TGTGCCAGCAGCTTGAAGATAGCCAATGAGCAGTTCTTC	CASSLKIANEQFF
TRBD2	TRBV20-1	.	TRBJ2-1	13	TGCAGTGCAAGCGGGGCTAACAGGAATGAGCAGTTCTTC	CSASGANRNEQFF
TRBD2	TRBV2	few	TRBJ2-4	13	TGTGCCAGCATGGGACTAGCGGGAGGGATTCAGTACTTC	CASMGLAGGIQYF
TRBD1	TRBV20-1	.	TRBJ2-3	15	TGCAGTGCTAGAGCCGGGACAGGGTGGACAGATACGCAGTATTTT	CSARAGTGWTDTQYF
.	TRBV7-3	.	TRBJ2-7	13	TGTGCCAGCAGCTTAGTCTATAGAGACGAGCAGTACTTC	CASSLVYRDEQYF
TRBD1	TRBV29-1	few	TRBJ2-5	13	TGCAGCGTTGTGACAGGGCTTAGGGAGACCCAGTACTTC	CSVVTGLRETQYF
TRBD1	TRBV28	many	TRBJ2-1	16	TGTGCCAGCAGTTTAAACTCGGGACAGCCAAACAATGAGCAGTTCTTC	CASSLNSGQPNNEQFF
.	TRBV20-1	few	TRBJ2-6	16	TGCTGTGCTTACGGCAACAGGGGAGGTGGGGCCAACGTCCTGACTTTC	CCAYGNRGGGANVLTF
TRBD1	TRBV6-5	many	TRBJ1-2	15	TGTGCCAGCAGTATCACCGGGACAGAAAGCTCCGGCTACACCTTC	CASSITGTESSGYTF
.	TRBV7-3	few	TRBJ2-3	12	TGTGCCAGCAGCTTAGAGGATACCACGCAGTATTTT	CASSLEDTTQYF
.	TRBV20-1	.	TRBJ2-5	12	TGCAGTGCTAGAGAAAATCTGGAGACCCAGTACTTC	CSARENLETQYF
.	TRBV7-9	.	TRBJ1-1	16	TGTGCCAGCAGCTTAGATTTGACAGGTATGAACACTGAAGCTTTCTTT	CASSLDLTGMNTEAFF
TRBD1	TRBV20-1	.	TRBJ1-2	14	TGCAGTGCCAGGCCGGGACAGAAACCCTATGGCTACACCTTC	CSARPGQKPYGYTF
.	TRBV12-3/TRBV12-4	many	TRBJ2-1	12	TGTGCCAGCTTAAAATCAGGCTCTAGGCAGTTCTTC	CASLKSGSRQFF
.	TRBV5-1	many	TRBJ2-2	17	TGCGCCAGCAGCTTGAAGACAGGAGGATCGAACACCGGGGAGCTGTTTTTT	CASSLKTGGSNTGELFF
.	TRBV20-1	few	TRBJ1-2	11	TGCAGTGCCCGGACAGACTATGGCTACACCTTC	CSARTDYGYTF
.	TRBV28	.	TRBJ2-5	12	TGTGCCAGCAGTCAGACACAAGAGACCCAGTACTTC	CASSQTQETQYF
.	TRBV18	many	TRBJ2-7	13	TGTGCCAGCTCACCGGACCCGGAGGGCGAGCAGTACTTC	CASSPDPEGEQYF
.	TRBV6-5	.	TRBJ2-3	14	TGTGCCAGCAGTTTCGGGAACAGCCCAGATACGCAGTATTTT	CASSFGNSPDTQYF
.	TRBV5-1	few	TRBJ2-7	13	TGCGCCAGCAGAGTGAGGGGGGAGTACGAGCAGTACTTC	CASRVRGEYEQYF
.	TRBV20-1	many	TRBJ1-1	13	TGCAGTGAGCGAGATCTCATGAACACTGAAGCTTTCTTT	CSERDLMNTEAFF
.	TRBV14	many	TRBJ2-2	16	TGTGCCAGCAGCCAAGATCATCTCCTGAACACCGGGGAGCTGTTTTTT	CASSQDHLLNTGELFF
.	TRBV11-2	.	TRBJ2-1	11	TGTGCCAGCAGCCTACGCTATGAGCAGTTCTTC	CASSLRYEQFF